This TCR beta chain was recovered during a study of blood T cell repertoires in COVID-19. Study summary: Sites across the United States, Italy and Spain contributed samples from acute and convalescent COVID-19.

The germline V gene encodes CDR1 SGHTA and CDR2 FQGTGA. Germline trimming cut 5 bases from V and 8 bases from J; bases unmatched to any gene: 4. This CDR3 comprises 13 residues. Methods used by the authors: Reference gene primer amplification in the assay estimated nucleated cell counts. Using immunoSEQ multiplex PCR, the repertoire was profiled, and TCRdb retains in-frame clones only, with some absent. The V and J calls and clone size are taken from that table; D and trimming were inferred from the DNA. The sample contains 200,000 to 300,000 clones, 84% of which appear only once. This clone was observed once.

The chain has TRBV7-3 and TRBJ2-4, with 9 bases fitting TRBD2. The sample was peripheral blood. This clonotype originated in a man in his fifties or sixties with acute or convalescent COVID-19. The CDR3 spells CASSRSGGDIQYF. The CDR3 DNA follows: TGTGCCAGCAGCCGTAGCGGGGGCGACATTCAGTACTTC. The full variable domain, completed using reference TRBV7-3 and TRBJ2-4, is GAGVSQTPSNKVTEKGKYVELRCDPISGHTALYWYRQSLGQGPEFLIYFQGTGAADDSGLPNDRFFAVRPEGSVSTLKIQRTERGDSAVYLCASSRSGGDIQYFGAGTRLSVL.